Sequencing of this T cell receptor beta chain was carried out in a study of CD8 T cells in Susac syndrome (dated by TCRdb to about 2019). Background on the whole study: Of the Susac syndrome patients who were sequenced, eight were in clinical remission while about 6 had clinically active disease. At the time of blood withdrawal, Susac syndrome patients were either therapy-naive, taking corticosteroids (with some also receiving IVIg), or on IVIg alone. The study compared CD8+ T cell repertoire clonality among 12 healthy donors, 14 Susac syndrome patients and approximately 16 multiple sclerosis patients. Whether CD8+ T cell activation and differentiation in Susac syndrome was antigen driven was tested using repertoire sequencing. Study-wide conclusions, independent of this receptor: The number of individuals in the TCR sequencing and HLA analysis was acknowledged as relatively small. Roughly 15 and five Susac-specific public clones were found in the total CD8+ and CD8+ TEMRA repertoires, respectively. Clonal expansion was seen in Susac syndrome CD8+ repertoires, peaking in CD8+ TEMRA cells and being greater in clinically active patients than in remitting ones.

The CDR3 runs 14 amino acids, cysteine and phenylalanine included. Only the CDR3 DNA stays, 42 bases, in frame from base 1. Relative to germline, V is 2 bases shorter and J is 5 bases shorter, with 12 bases between their ends. In regard to this clonotype: Its target antigen remains unknown. There are no base qualities to consult, and no much larger clone falls within one base.

RNA was extracted using the RNeasy kit, and about 0.45 to 1 ug of the RNA was reverse transcribed with random hexamers. TCR beta CDR3 regions were amplified with the immunoSEQ multiplex PCR assay covering 54 Vbeta and 13 Jbeta segments. PCR amplification bias was corrected by using a synthetic template baseline for primer optimization and computational correction. The paper's processing steps were these. Reads were annotated to V, D and J genes per IMGT and analyzed with immunoSEQ Analyzer, keeping only productive sequences. To calculate clonality, Shannon entropy was normalized by log2 of the number of productive unique sequences and then subtracted from one. Public and private clones were assessed among the 100 most prevalent clones of each patient and control. A clone was defined as Susac-specific if it was absent from the healthy and MS cohorts, from some 1,100 published viral clones and from other ImmuneACCESS disease sequences. Using fastp trimming at Q25 and MiXCR clonotype assembly, TCRdb reanalyzed the public sequencing data and kept in-frame beta chains. Rows matching on CDR3 protein sequence are summarized as one entry with the most common DNA and genes. TCRdb's processing, not the authors' own work, is the source of the V and J calls. The sample table records more than 70,000 distinct CDR3 sequences; roughly 95% of these occur just once. Together, the top ten hold about 0.5% of the sample.

High-throughput TCR beta sequencing profiled peripheral blood CD8+ and CD4+ T cells from healthy donors, Susac syndrome patients and multiple sclerosis patients. The Susac syndrome patients fulfilled recently defined diagnostic criteria for either definite or probable disease. Bulk CD8+ and CD4+ T cells were purified magnetically by negative isolation, whereas CD8+ TEMRA cells were enriched by FACS. Blood was collected in EDTA tubes and processed within 24 hours, with PBMCs isolated through density gradient centrifugation. PBMCs intended for TCR sequencing were frozen in liquid nitrogen and were later thawed in a 37 degrees C water bath. Purity of sorted or isolated CD4+, CD8+ and CD8+ TEMRA cells was at least 90%.

The sample comprised CD8+ T cells from PBMCs. Rearrangement joined TRBV12-3 or TRBV12-4 to TRBJ1-1, with the D gene call left open. This TCR came from a human donor with Susac syndrome. The DNA sequence follows: TGTGCCAGCAGTTTATATGAGCAGAGTACTGAAGCTTTCTTT. Its coded protein is CASSLYEQSTEAFF.